These 19 T cell receptor beta chains were all obtained from the same sample, sequenced in a study of cytomegalovirus exposure and HLA in healthy donors. Primers for the PCR totalled 60 Vbeta and 13 Jbeta. The table came from immunoSEQ multiplex PCR; TCRdb's copy has only in-frame clones and leaves some out. The sample carries 150,000 to 180,000 clones, around 79% recorded once. The specimen was PBMCs. These receptors all come from a man younger than 35 in good health and CMV-seronegative.

This clone was recorded only once. V gene TRBV6-1 combines with J gene TRBJ1-1, with 7 positions matching TRBD1. The CDR3 runs 15 residues. Germline V gene lookup returns CDR1 MNHNS and CDR2 SASEGT. V lost 1 base to trimming and J lost 4 bases; unmatched junction nucleotides: 6. CDR3 amino acids: CASSEVQGVRTEAFF. Written as DNA, the CDR3 is TGTGCCAGCAGTGAAGTTCAGGGGGTACGCACTGAAGCTTTCTTT.

This clone was counted a few times. The gene calls are TRBV9 and TRBJ2-7, with D hard to call. The CDR3 contains 15 residues. Germline lookup yields CDR1 SGDLS and CDR2 YYNGEE. Trimming stripped 0 bases from V and 1 base from J, with 11 bases between. The CDR3 DNA follows: TGTGCCAGCAGCGTAGAGGCCCAGGAATCCTACGAGCAGTACTTC. Protein product: CASSVEAQESYEQYF. The full variable domain, completed using reference TRBV9 and TRBJ2-7, is DSGVTQTPKHLITATGQRVTLRCSPRSGDLSVYWYQQSLDQGLQFLIQYYNGEERAKGNILERFSAQQFPDLHSELNLSSLELGDSALYFCASSVEAQESYEQYFGPGTRLTVT.

The V call is TRBV7-9, the J call TRBJ2-7; 7 positions match TRBD2. The germline V gene has CDR1 SEHNR and CDR2 FQNEAQ (reference sequence). The CDR3 spans 15 residues. V was clipped by 6 bases and J by 6 bases; unmatched bases: 14. This CDR3 is CASSPREKLRSEQYF. The CDR3 region has the DNA TGTGCCAGCAGTCCGCGGGAGAAATTACGAAGCGAGCAGTACTTC.

J is TRBJ1-2 and V is TRBV6-5; D is unclear. V shed 5 bases and J shed 4 bases, with 11 bases lying between them. CDR1 and CDR2 from the germline V gene are MNHEY and SVGAGI. This CDR3 is 13 amino acids long. CDR3 amino acids: CASSGQNIYGYTF. The CDR3 DNA reads TGTGCCAGCAGTGGGCAGAACATCTATGGCTACACCTTC.

This clone occurred once. The V gene is TRBV28, the J gene TRBJ1-3, with D possibly matching TRBD1 (6 bases). V lost 1 base, J lost 5 bases, and 18 bases lay in between. Germline CDR1 and CDR2: MDHEN and SYDVKM. The CDR3 is 17 amino acids. The CDR3, as DNA: TGTGCCAGCAGTTTATTTGGCAGGGGTCGACGTAGAAACACCATATATTTT. Its protein product is CASSLFGRGRRRNTIYF.

This chain connects TRBV6-1 to TRBJ1-5, with D possibly being TRBD1 (5 bases). The CDR3 is 15 residues long. V lost 2 bases to trimming and J lost 2 bases, with 10 bases between them. CDR1 is MNHNS and CDR2 is SASEGT in the germline V gene. CDR3 bases: TGTGCCAGCAGTGAAACGGGGGAGGGCAATCAGCCCCAGCATTTT. Translation gives CASSETGEGNQPQHF.

The chain links TRBV7-2 to TRBJ2-4, with TRBD2 as a possible D gene (5 bases). CDR1 is SGHTA, CDR2 FQGNSA, per germline. Trimming stripped 5 bases from V and 7 bases from J, with 18 bases between. The CDR3 spans 15 residues. CDR3 amino acids: CASSTSGEMGNIQYF. The CDR3 DNA is TGTGCCAGCAGCACATCTGGGGAGATGGGGAACATTCAGTACTTC.

The J gene is TRBJ2-7, the V gene TRBV6-5; 7 positions agree with TRBD2. The CDR3 length is 15 residues. Germline V gene lookup returns CDR1 MNHEY and CDR2 SVGAGI. V shed 6 bases, J shed 5 bases, and the junction held 13 bases outside the gene matches. The CDR3 protein is CASSEGLTSWNEQYF. The CDR3 DNA reads TGTGCCAGCAGCGAGGGACTAACTTCATGGAACGAGCAGTACTTC.

This chain links TRBV19 with TRBJ2-7; 7 bases agree with TRBD1. Germline V gene lookup returns CDR1 LNHDA and CDR2 SQIVND (reference sequence). V shed 4 bases and J 6 bases; nucleotides not matched to a gene: 12. The CDR3 totals 15 residues. CDR3 residues: CASSKSTGLGSEQYF. Here the CDR3 DNA reads TGTGCCAGTAGTAAATCGACAGGGCTAGGAAGCGAGCAGTACTTC.

The table lists this clone with a few counts. CDR3: CASSTGTTSTDTQYF. Written as DNA, the CDR3 is TGCGCCAGCAGCACCGGGACAACTAGCACAGATACGCAGTATTTT. The rearrangement links TRBV5-1 to TRBJ2-3; D may be TRBD1 (6 bases). Germline V gene lookup returns CDR1 SGHRS and CDR2 YFSETQ. This CDR3 is 15 amino acids long. Trimming left V 4 bases short and J 0 bases short, with 12 bases between.

This sequence joins TRBV2 and TRBJ2-1; maybe TRBD1 (6 bases). Trimming removed 7 bases at V and 6 bases at J, with 10 bases between. CDR3 length: 12 amino acids. Germline V lookup: CDR1 SNHLY, CDR2 FYNNEI. The DNA of the CDR3 is TGTGCCAGCAACCCGGACAGCAATGAGCAGTTCTTC. It codes for CASNPDSNEQFF.

The gene calls are TRBV18 and TRBJ2-1; 11 bases fit TRBD2. CDR1 KGHSH and CDR2 LQKENI come from the germline V gene. There are 17 residues in the CDR3. Germline trimming cut 3 bases from V and 4 bases from J; bases unmatched to any gene: 8. The CDR3 here is CASSPSFSGRGYNEQFF. The CDR3 nucleotides read TGTGCCAGCTCACCCTCGTTTAGCGGGAGGGGGTACAATGAGCAGTTCTTC.

V and J are TRBV18 and TRBJ1-1; no firm D call. CDR1 is KGHSH, CDR2 LQKENI, per germline. Trimming removed 1 base from V and 0 bases from J, with 6 bases in between. The CDR3 has 14 residues. CDR3 loop: CASSPLLMNTEAFF. The DNA of the CDR3 is TGTGCCAGCTCACCACTACTTATGAACACTGAAGCTTTCTTT.

The chain combines TRBV4-1 with TRBJ2-1; 8 bases match TRBD2. V was pared by 3 bases and J by 4 bases, with 8 bases of the junction left unmatched. CDR3 length equals 16 residues. Per the germline V gene, CDR1 is MGHRA and CDR2 is YSYEKL. The CDR3: CASSHPPSGGYNEQFF. CDR3 sequence (DNA): TGCGCCAGCAGCCACCCCCCGAGCGGGGGTTACAATGAGCAGTTCTTC.

CDR3 sequence (DNA): TGCGCCAGCAGTGCCGGACTCTTAGTTCCAGCTTTCTTT. It codes for CASSAGLLVPAFF. The rearrangement links TRBV10-1 to TRBJ1-1, with D unclear. The CDR3 loop spans 13 amino acids. V lost 4 bases and J 10 bases, leaving 16 bases between the germline ends. Germline values: CDR1 WNHNN, CDR2 SYGVQD (reference sequence).

This chain uses TRBV14 with TRBJ2-2; D gene uncertain. The CDR3 loop spans 13 amino acids. Germline loops: CDR1 SGHDN, CDR2 FVKESK. The ends were cut back, 1 base at V and 8 bases at J, with 8 bases in the middle. The CDR3: CASSQVVRGELFF. CDR3 nucleotide sequence: TGTGCCAGCAGCCAAGTCGTGAGGGGGGAGCTGTTTTTT.

The J gene is TRBJ2-2, the V gene TRBV6-1; 9 positions agree with TRBD1. Germline assignment: CDR1 MNHNS and CDR2 SASEGT. The CDR3 consists of 15 residues. V dropped 8 bases and J dropped 1; count of bases not matched to a gene: 5. In DNA, the CDR3 is TGTGCCAGCCTGGGGACAGGGTGGAACACCGGGGAGCTGTTTTTT. Protein product: CASLGTGWNTGELFF.

This clone was seen only once. V and J are TRBV7-2 and TRBJ2-5; 12 bases agree with TRBD1. This CDR3 has 16 amino acids. V was clipped by 5 bases and J by 4 bases; unmatched bases: 8. The V gene's germline CDR1 is SGHTA and CDR2 FQGNSA. The CDR3 DNA reads TGTGCCAGCAGCCTCTCTGGGACAGGGGGCGGAGAGACCCAGTACTTC. It specifies CASSLSGTGGGETQYF.

This clone was recorded a few times. This chain connects TRBV27 to TRBJ2-2; 7 bases are a match to TRBD2. The CDR3 runs to 16 residues. Trimming removed 5 bases from V and 2 bases from J; junction bases left unmatched: 8. CDR1 is MNHEY, CDR2 SMNVEV, per germline (reference sequence). CDR3: CASSDGPSGNTGELFF. The CDR3 DNA follows: TGTGCCAGCAGTGACGGACCTAGCGGCAACACCGGGGAGCTGTTTTTT.